This T cell receptor beta chain was identified in a study of CD8 T cells in Susac syndrome. Germline loops: CDR1 SNHLY, CDR2 FYNNEI. V lost 7 bases to trimming and J lost 1 base; unmatched junction nucleotides: 6. The CDR3 runs to 15 residues. The multiple sclerosis controls were treatment-naive patients affected by stable or active relapsing-remitting disease. TEMRA cells underwent FACS enrichment and CD8+ and CD4+ T cells underwent negative isolation. RNA amounts of roughly 0.5 to 1 ug underwent reverse transcription with random hexamers. Amplification of TCR beta CDR3 used immunoSEQ multiplex PCR across 54 Vbeta and 13 Jbeta. TCRdb fed the immunoSEQ multiplex PCR reads into MiXCR, producing one record per CDR3 protein. The top ten clones hold under 0.25% of a sample with fewer than 150,000 distinct CDR3 sequences, approximately 90% of them seen once.

Input material: CD8+ T cells from PBMCs. V usage is TRBV2 and J usage is TRBJ2-7, with TRBD2 matching 11 bases. The source is a human donor with multiple sclerosis. The CDR3 sequence is CASKGTSGFSYEQYF. The CDR3 DNA reads as TGTGCCAGCAAGGGGACTAGCGGTTTTTCCTACGAGCAGTACTTC.